The clone carrying this T cell receptor beta chain has at least ten counts. The sample originates from a study of T cells in Graves' hyperthyroidism and ophthalmopathy. Newly diagnosed patients aged 18 to 65 had hyperthyroidism of under 2 months' duration. Uncontrolled infection, other autoimmune disease, pregnancy or lactation led to exclusion. An approximately 10 ml volume of fresh peripheral blood provided the PBMCs. Germline values: CDR1 LGHDT, CDR2 YNNKEL (reference sequence). The V end lost 1 base, the J end lost 4 bases, and 8 bases lay between the germline ends. The CDR3 totals 13 residues. Amplification yielded TCR beta CDR3 regions, with RNA transcripts as the source. Initially, a first-round RT-PCR of the TCR CDR3 employed the HTBI primer set. TCRdb analysed the multiplex PCR reads with MiXCR anew, one entry per CDR3 protein. Of hundreds of thousands of distinct CDR3 sequences in the sample, roughly a sixth were seen once.

Sequencing was performed on blood. V usage is TRBV3-1 and J usage is TRBJ2-7; D not certain. The clonotype comes from a woman aged 45-59 years with Graves' hyperthyroidism that later progressed to Graves' ophthalmopathy. The CDR3 region has the DNA TGTGCCAGCAGCCAAGTAGGAAATTACGAGCAGTACTTC. Translating it yields CASSQVGNYEQYF.